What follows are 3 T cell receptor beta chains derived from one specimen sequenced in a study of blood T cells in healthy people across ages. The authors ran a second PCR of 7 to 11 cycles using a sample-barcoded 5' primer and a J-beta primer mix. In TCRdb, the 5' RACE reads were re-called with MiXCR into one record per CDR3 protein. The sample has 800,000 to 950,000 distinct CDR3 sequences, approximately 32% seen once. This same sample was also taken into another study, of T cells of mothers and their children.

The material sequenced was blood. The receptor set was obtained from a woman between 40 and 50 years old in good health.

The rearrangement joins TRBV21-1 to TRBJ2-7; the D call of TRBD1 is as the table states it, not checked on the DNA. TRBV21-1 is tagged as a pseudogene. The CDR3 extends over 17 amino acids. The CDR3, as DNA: TGTGCCAGCAGCAAAGGAGGTAGGGACAGGGAGGGGAACGAGCAGTACTTC. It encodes CASSKGGRDREGNEQYF.

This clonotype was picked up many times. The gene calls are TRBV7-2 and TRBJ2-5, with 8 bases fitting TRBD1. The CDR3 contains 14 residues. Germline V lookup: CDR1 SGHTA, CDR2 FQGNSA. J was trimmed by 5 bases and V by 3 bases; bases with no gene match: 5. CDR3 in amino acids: CASSLTGVRETQYF. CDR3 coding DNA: TGTGCCAGCAGCTTGACAGGGGTCAGGGAGACCCAGTACTTC. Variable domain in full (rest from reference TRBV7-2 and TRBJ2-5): GAGVSQSPSNKVTEKGKDVELRCDPISGHTALYWYRQSLGQGLEFLIYFQGNSAPDKSGLPSDRFSAERTGGSVSTLTIQRTQQEDSAVYLCASSLTGVRETQYFGPGTRLLVL.

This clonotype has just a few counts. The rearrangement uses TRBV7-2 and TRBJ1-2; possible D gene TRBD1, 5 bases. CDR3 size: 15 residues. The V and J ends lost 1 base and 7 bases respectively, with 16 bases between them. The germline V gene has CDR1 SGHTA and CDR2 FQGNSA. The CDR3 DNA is TGTGCCAGCAGCTTAGACTCCCAGGGAGGGTCTGGCTACACCTTC. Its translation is CASSLDSQGGSGYTF.